This T cell receptor (beta chain) was found in a study of shared clonotypes between healthy human individuals. Looking at the study overall: Each donor contributed plates that comprised three CD4 naive, three CD4 memory, two CD8 naive and one CD8 memory. Study-level points and caveats: Naive subsets generally exceeded memory subsets in estimated richness.

Sorted-subset replicate PCR reactions contained 200 to 250 ng DNA, corresponding to around 30,000 T cell genomes. Sequencing used immunoSEQ multiplex PCR; TCRdb keeps in-frame clones, though not all of them. The table includes millions of clones, approximately 90% detected once. Within Nashville, Tennessee resided all donors, each a Caucasian adult. Germline V gene data show CDR1 as SGHTA and CDR2 as FQGNSA. The CDR3 has 14 amino acids. J lost 2 bases, V lost 5 bases, and 4 bases had no gene match. Notes on this clone: No antigen is known for it. This sample also contains other DNA sequences that code for the same CDR3.

The sequencing sample was made of naive CD4+ T cells sorted from blood. The subset: CD45RA+ positively selected. The TCR comes from a man in his late teens or twenties in good health. This chain connects TRBV7-2 to TRBJ2-7; 9 bases match TRBD2. CDR3 amino acids: CASSQQRGAYEQYF. In DNA form, the CDR3 reads TGTGCCAGCAGCCAACAGCGGGGGGCCTACGAGCAGTACTTC.